This is a list of T cell receptor beta chains from one sample in a study of human T cells and chemical hapten exposure. Via MiXCR, TCRdb re-called the RACE reads, giving one row per CDR3 protein. The sample has some 180,000 distinct CDR3 sequences, more than 20% seen once; the top ten hold 2% to 3%. Specimen: whole blood, collected in connection with sensitization to the hapten diphenylcyclopropenone (DPC). All receptors come from a woman in her thirties or forties with alopecia areata. Some clones in this sample may be carry-over from other donors' samples. Each CDR3 is given with its conserved first and last residue. Each record gives: V gene, clone size, J gene, D gene, CDR3 DNA, CDR3 protein. The D gene is left open where the match is weak. Only part of the rows carry a size: once, few, many, or a class if the clone is expanded.

>TRBV20-1|few|TRBJ2-3|TRBD2
TGCAGTGCTAGTGACCGAGGACTAGTGTTGTATACGCAGTATTTT
CSASDRGLVLYTQYF
>TRBV29-1|once|TRBJ2-2|NA
TGCAGCGTTGACACGGGGTTAGGCGGGGAGCTGTTTTTT
CSVDTGLGGELFF
>TRBV7-2|NA|TRBJ2-4|NA
TGTGCCAGCAGCTTACCGTCTGGCATCAAAAACATTCAGTACTTC
CASSLPSGIKNIQYF
>TRBV9|few|TRBJ2-1|NA
TGTGCCAGCAGCGGACGCCGGGGGTCTGTCAATGAGCAGTTCTTC
CASSGRRGSVNEQFF
>TRBV5-6|few|TRBJ1-5|NA
TGTGCCAGCAGCTCGGCGGGGGGGCTCGCCCAGCCCCAGCATTTT
CASSSAGGLAQPQHF
>TRBV9|NA|TRBJ2-3|NA
TGTGCCAGCAGCGGACGGACCTCTAAGCCGGATACGCAGTATTTT
CASSGRTSKPDTQYF
>TRBV6-5|few|TRBJ2-1|NA
TGTGCCAGCAGTTCTCCCGGTGCCTATGAGCAGTTCTTC
CASSSPGAYEQFF
>TRBV24-1|few|TRBJ2-1|NA
TGTGCCACCAGTGATTCAGCTTCCAATGAGCAGTTCTTC
CATSDSASNEQFF
>TRBV7-2|NA|TRBJ2-7|TRBD1
TGTGCCAGCAGCCTAACCAGGGGGAAGGACGAGCAGTACTTC
CASSLTRGKDEQYF
>TRBV27|NA|TRBJ2-2|NA
TGTGCCAGCAGTTTAGGGCTCTACGAGAACGGGGAGCTGTTTTTT
CASSLGLYENGELFF
>TRBV20-1|NA|TRBJ1-1|NA
TGCAGTGCTAGTCGCGCAGGGCCGAACACTGAAGCTTTCTTT
CSASRAGPNTEAFF
>TRBV20-1|few|TRBJ2-5|NA
TGCAGTGTAGTCCCAGGGGCGAGGGAAGAGACCCAGTACTTC
CSVVPGAREETQYF
>TRBV12-3/TRBV12-4|NA|TRBJ1-2|NA
TGTGCCAGCAGTTACTGGGACGGCTATGGCTACACCTTC
CASSYWDGYGYTF
>TRBV6-5|NA|TRBJ2-4|NA
TGTGCCAGCAGTCCGGCCGGGGGCACGAACATTCAGTACTTC
CASSPAGGTNIQYF
>TRBV10-3|few|TRBJ2-7|NA
TGTGCCACGAGGGGGGCTAGCGGCCCCTACGAGCAGTACTTC
CATRGASGPYEQYF
>TRBV20-1|NA|TRBJ2-7|TRBD1
TGCAGTGCTAGTCAGCCAGGGGGCTCCTACGAGCAGTACTTC
CSASQPGGSYEQYF
>TRBV12-3/TRBV12-4|few|TRBJ2-7|NA
TGTGCCAGCAGTTTTACAGACAGAACCTACGAGCAGTACTTC
CASSFTDRTYEQYF